Listed below are T cell receptor beta chains from one sample, sequenced in a study of blood T cell repertoires in COVID-19. TCRdb keeps only in-frame clones here, not all; method: immunoSEQ multiplex PCR. The table lists roughly 110,000 clones, roughly nine tenths of them singletons. The sample taken for sequencing was peripheral blood. These TCRs come from a man aged 35 to 55 with acute or convalescent COVID-19. Both conserved end residues are part of each CDR3. D genes are given only for firm matches. Size is omitted from some rows. Given values are once, few, many or a class for expanded clones.

clone_size	d_call	v_call	j_call	cdr3_aa	cdr3_nt
NA	TRBD1	TRBV6-5	TRBJ2-2	CAIGGQGNTGELFF	TGTGCCATCGGCGGACAGGGGAACACCGGGGAGCTGTTTTTT
NA	TRBD1	TRBV15	TRBJ2-7	CATSVAGTGDYEQYF	TGTGCCACCAGCGTCGCCGGGACAGGTGACTACGAGCAGTACTTC
few	NA	TRBV5-4	TRBJ1-1	CASRLTAMNTEAFF	TGTGCCAGCAGACTGACAGCTATGAACACTGAAGCTTTCTTT
NA	TRBD1	TRBV19	TRBJ2-2	CASSTLQGATGELFF	TGTGCCAGTAGTACCCTACAGGGGGCAACCGGGGAGCTGTTTTTT
NA	TRBD1	TRBV7-2	TRBJ1-6	CASSLATGGSENSPLHF	TGTGCCAGCAGCCTCGCGACAGGGGGCTCGGAGAATTCACCCCTCCACTTT
NA	NA	TRBV3-1/TRBV3-2	TRBJ1-5	CASSLRRDSQPQHF	TGTGCCAGCAGCCTCAGGAGGGATTCTCAGCCCCAGCATTTT
NA	NA	TRBV19	TRBJ1-6	CASMMTGLYNSPLHF	TGTGCCAGTATGATGACAGGTCTATATAATTCACCCCTCCACTTT
NA	NA	TRBV6-5	TRBJ1-1	CASSRDTEAFF	TGTGCCAGCAGCAGGGATACTGAAGCTTTCTTT
NA	NA	TRBV19	TRBJ1-1	CASSPRQYEAFF	TGTGCCAGTAGTCCCCGACAGTACGAAGCTTTCTTT
NA	NA	TRBV5-8	TRBJ1-5	CASSLAGLTTQPQHF	TGTGCCAGCAGCTTGGCGGGGTTGACCACTCAGCCCCAGCATTTT
few	TRBD2	TRBV4-1	TRBJ2-7	CASSLYGAGGSEQYF	TGCGCCAGCAGCCTCTACGGGGCGGGAGGGAGCGAGCAGTACTTC
NA	TRBD2	TRBV24-1	TRBJ2-5	CATRGGGEPETQYF	TGTGCCACCAGGGGGGGAGGGGAGCCAGAGACCCAGTACTTC
NA	NA	TRBV3-1/TRBV3-2	TRBJ2-7	CASSQGSSSREQYF	TGTGCCAGCAGCCAGGGCTCTAGCTCGCGGGAGCAGTACTTC
NA	NA	TRBV5-1	TRBJ2-1	CASTTAEAPNEQFF	TGCGCCAGCACCACGGCGGAGGCGCCCAATGAGCAGTTCTTC
NA	TRBD2	TRBV10-3	TRBJ2-7	CAISESGVGYEQYF	TGTGCCATCAGTGAAAGCGGGGTGGGGTACGAGCAGTACTTC
NA	NA	TRBV7-2	TRBJ1-1	CASSLTGQNTEAFF	TGTGCCAGCAGCTTAACAGGTCAGAACACTGAAGCTTTCTTT
once	TRBD2	TRBV6-1	TRBJ2-2	CASSEARSAGGGGELFF	TGTGCCAGCAGTGAAGCGAGGAGTGCGGGAGGAGGCGGGGAGCTGTTTTTT
NA	NA	TRBV6-5	TRBJ1-6	CATWVGDGNSPLHF	TGTGCCACCTGGGTAGGGGATGGCAATTCACCCCTCCACTTT
NA	TRBD1	TRBV29-1	TRBJ2-1	CSATQTGDNEQFF	TGCAGCGCTACTCAGACAGGGGACAATGAGCAGTTCTTC
once	NA	TRBV3-1/TRBV3-2	TRBJ1-2	CASTKGGLPTQFDGYTF	TGTGCCAGTACAAAGGGGGGGCTTCCAACGCAGTTCGATGGCTACACCTTC
NA	NA	TRBV5-6	TRBJ1-5	CASSLASGKNQPQHF	TGTGCCAGCAGCTTGGCCTCAGGGAAGAATCAGCCCCAGCATTTT
NA	TRBD1	TRBV9	TRBJ2-1	CASEGRGQDSYNEQFF	TGTGCCAGCGAAGGACGGGGACAGGACTCCTACAATGAGCAGTTCTTC
NA	NA	TRBV3-1/TRBV3-2	TRBJ1-5	CASSLGGMGPQHF	TGTGCCAGCAGCCTTGGAGGAATGGGGCCCCAGCATTTT
NA	TRBD2	TRBV19	TRBJ2-1	CASSIQAGEGYNEQFF	TGTGCCAGTAGTATACAAGCGGGAGAAGGCTACAATGAGCAGTTCTTC
few	TRBD1	TRBV7-2	TRBJ1-3	CASSFGTGGKGNTIYF	TGTGCCAGCAGCTTCGGGACAGGGGGCAAGGGAAACACCATATATTTT
NA	NA	TRBV6-1	TRBJ1-2	CASSEGARGYTF	TGTGCCAGCAGTGAGGGGGCGCGGGGCTACACCTTC
NA	NA	TRBV28	TRBJ1-1	CASTLRSEAFF	TGTGCCAGCACCCTACGGTCTGAAGCTTTCTTT
NA	TRBD1	TRBV5-1	TRBJ2-7	CASSGWTGDEQYF	TGCGCCAGCAGCGGCTGGACAGGGGACGAGCAGTACTTC
NA	NA	TRBV30	TRBJ1-2	CAWRDSAAGGYTF	TGTGCCTGGAGGGATTCGGCGGCGGGTGGCTACACCTTC
NA	TRBD1	TRBV10-3	TRBJ1-4	CATRFGTGGEKLFF	TGTGCCACCAGGTTCGGGACAGGGGGTGAAAAACTGTTTTTT
few	NA	TRBV6-5	TRBJ1-1	CASSYSPQRDAEAFF	TGTGCCAGCAGTTACTCCCCACAGCGGGACGCTGAAGCTTTCTTT
NA	NA	TRBV7-2	TRBJ1-2	CASSLRTASVDGYTF	TGTGCCAGCAGCTTAAGAACGGCAAGCGTGGATGGCTACACCTTC
NA	TRBD1	TRBV18	TRBJ1-2	CASSPSGTDNYGYTF	TGTGCCAGCTCACCGTCCGGGACAGATAACTATGGCTACACCTTC
once	NA	TRBV3-1/TRBV3-2	TRBJ1-6	CASSPPGDSPLHF	TGTGCCAGCAGCCCCCCCGGGGATTCACCCCTCCACTTT
NA	NA	TRBV19	TRBJ1-2	CASSPTGDTNYGYTF	TGTGCCAGTAGCCCGACAGGAGATACTAACTATGGCTACACCTTC
NA	NA	TRBV20-1	TRBJ2-7	CSASGGFNEQYF	TGCAGTGCTAGTGGAGGGTTCAACGAGCAGTACTTC
NA	NA	TRBV9	TRBJ1-5	CASSPEAGGGWPQHF	TGTGCCAGCAGCCCCGAAGCAGGCGGGGGTTGGCCCCAGCATTTT
NA	TRBD1	TRBV3-1/TRBV3-2	TRBJ2-3	CASSEGQARYADTQYF	TGTGCCAGCAGCGAAGGACAGGCTCGGTACGCAGATACGCAGTATTTT
NA	TRBD1	TRBV24-1	TRBJ1-5	CATSPPGWAGGRLGQPQHF	TGTGCCACCAGTCCCCCCGGGTGGGCAGGGGGCCGACTTGGTCAGCCCCAGCATTTT
NA	NA	TRBV6-2/TRBV6-3	TRBJ1-5	CASSYSRDQPQHF	TGTGCCAGCAGTTACTCGAGAGATCAGCCCCAGCATTTT
few	NA	TRBV14	TRBJ2-7	CASSPHISYEQYF	TGTGCCAGCAGCCCCCACATCTCCTACGAGCAGTACTTC
once	TRBD1	TRBV19	TRBJ2-1	CASSRDREDYNEQFF	TGTGCCAGTAGCCGGGACAGGGAGGACTACAATGAGCAGTTCTTC
NA	NA	TRBV7-2	TRBJ1-6	CASTIDSLVSPLHF	TGTGCCAGCACGATAGACAGTCTCGTTTCACCCCTCCACTTT
NA	NA	TRBV2	TRBJ1-5	CASSGRSGASNQPQHF	TGTGCCAGCAGTGGACGGTCAGGGGCTAGCAATCAGCCCCAGCATTTT
NA	TRBD1	TRBV18	TRBJ2-3	CASSPPDRATDTQYF	TGTGCCAGCTCACCACCCGACAGGGCCACAGATACGCAGTATTTT
NA	TRBD1	TRBV9	TRBJ1-3	CASSDGQGAGNTIYF	TGTGCCAGCAGCGATGGACAGGGAGCTGGAAACACCATATATTTT
once	NA	TRBV19	TRBJ2-3	CASSIDRAGLSTDTQYF	TGTGCCAGTAGTATAGATCGCGCGGGGTTGAGCACAGATACGCAGTATTTT
NA	NA	TRBV19	TRBJ1-2	CASSMRRGFTNYGYTF	TGTGCCAGTAGTATGAGAAGGGGGTTTACTAACTATGGCTACACCTTC